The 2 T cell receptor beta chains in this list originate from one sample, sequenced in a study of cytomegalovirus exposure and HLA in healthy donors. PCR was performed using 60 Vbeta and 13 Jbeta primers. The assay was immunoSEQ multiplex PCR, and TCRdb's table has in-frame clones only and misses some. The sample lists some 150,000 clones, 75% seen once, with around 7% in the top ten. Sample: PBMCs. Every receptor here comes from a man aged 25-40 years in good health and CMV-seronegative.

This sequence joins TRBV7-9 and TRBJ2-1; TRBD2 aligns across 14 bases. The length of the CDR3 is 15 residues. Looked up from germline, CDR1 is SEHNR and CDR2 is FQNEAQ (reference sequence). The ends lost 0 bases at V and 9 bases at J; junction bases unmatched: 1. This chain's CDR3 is CASSLATSGGVEQFF. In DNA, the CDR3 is TGTGCCAGCAGCTTAGCGACTAGCGGGGGGGTTGAGCAGTTCTTC.

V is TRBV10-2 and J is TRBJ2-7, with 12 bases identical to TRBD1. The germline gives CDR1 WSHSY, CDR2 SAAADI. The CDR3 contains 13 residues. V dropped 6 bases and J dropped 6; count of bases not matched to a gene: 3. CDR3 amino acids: CASRGQGAAEQYF. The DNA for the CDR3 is TGCGCCAGCAGGGGACAGGGGGCGGCCGAGCAGTACTTC.